These 27 T cell receptor beta chains were all obtained from the same sample, sequenced in a study of regulatory T cells in long-lasting Graves disease. The time point is: newly diagnosed GD, antithyroid drugs for less than 3 months. Construction of the TCR library relied on RNA isolated from PBMCs. Libraries of TCR beta came from iRepertoire HTBI primers plus Arm-PCR of CDR3 regions. TCRdb independently ran MiXCR on the multiplex PCR reads; one entry per CDR3 protein. This sample yields about 440,000 distinct CDR3 sequences, of which 16% are seen a single time; over 8.5% belongs to the top ten. These same data were also listed under a study on T cells in Graves' hyperthyroidism and ophthalmopathy.

Sample: peripheral blood mononuclear cells (PBMCs), taken at new diagnosis, from a patient treated with antithyroid drugs. These receptors were collected from a woman aged 25 to 39 with Graves disease.

This clonotype occurred many times. The chain couples TRBV12-3 or TRBV12-4 to TRBJ2-7; TRBD2 matches at 8 bases. V was clipped by 5 bases and J by 2 bases; unmatched bases: 2. The CDR3 spans 13 residues. The CDR3 DNA follows: TGTGCCAGCAGTCGAGCGGGGGCCTACGAGCAGTACTTC. Its translation is CASSRAGAYEQYF.

At least ten counts were recorded for this clonotype. The rearrangement uses TRBV6-2 or TRBV6-3 and TRBJ1-4; D is uncertain. Per germline, CDR1 MNHEY and CDR2 SVGEGT. This CDR3 has 14 amino acids. V was shortened by 2 bases and J by 5 bases, with 9 bases between the two germline ends. CDR3 loop: CASSYLGRNEKLFF. In nucleotides, the CDR3 is TGTGCCAGCAGTTACCTCGGACGCAATGAAAAACTGTTTTTT.

At least ten counts were recorded for this clonotype. The chain links TRBV28 to TRBJ2-1; perhaps D is TRBD1 or TRBD2 (5 bases each). The germline V gene encodes CDR1 MDHEN and CDR2 SYDVKM. The CDR3 totals 13 residues. V was shortened by 10 bases and J by 4 bases, with 14 bases between the two germline ends. The CDR3 DNA follows: TGTGCCAACTCGGGACCCCCGTACAATGAGCAGTTCTTC. This gives the protein CANSGPPYNEQFF.

This clonotype has ten or more counts. This chain uses TRBV20-1 with TRBJ1-1, with a possible D match to TRBD1 (5 bases). Trimming left V 6 bases short and J 0 bases short, with 8 bases between. This CDR3 comprises 12 residues. The V gene's germline CDR1 is DFQATT and CDR2 SNEGSKA (reference sequence). The CDR3 here is CSAYRLNTEAFF. The CDR3 DNA sequence: TGCAGTGCCTACAGGTTGAACACTGAAGCTTTCTTT.

The chain combines TRBV6-2 or TRBV6-3 with TRBJ2-2; 7 bases are a match to TRBD2. This CDR3 region has 15 residues. J gave up 3 bases and V 5 bases, and 6 bases lay outside the gene matches. Germline-derived CDR1 and CDR2 are MNHEY and SVGEGT. In nucleotides, the CDR3 is TGTGCCAGCAGTGCGCGGGAGTTGGACACCGGGGAGCTGTTTTTT. The encoded protein is CASSARELDTGELFF.

This clonotype was seen repeatedly, ten times or more. Here the CDR3 reads CASERDRGYGYTF. The CDR3 nucleotides are TGTGCCAGCGAACGGGACAGGGGGTATGGCTACACCTTC. The rearrangement links TRBV2 to TRBJ1-2; 11 bases line up with TRBD1. This CDR3 is 13 amino acids long. CDR1 is SNHLY, CDR2 FYNNEI, per germline. J gave up 5 bases and V 8 bases, and 4 bases lay outside the gene matches. The whole variable domain, filled in from reference TRBV2 and TRBJ1-2, reads EPEVTQTPSHQVTQMGQEVILRCVPISNHLYFYWYRQILGQKVEFLVSFYNNEISEKSEIFDDQFSVERPDGSNFTLKIRSTKLEDSAMYFCASERDRGYGYTFGSGTRLTVV.

This clonotype was seen at least ten times. This chain links TRBV7-9 with TRBJ2-7, with D tentatively TRBD2 (6 bases). The germline gives CDR1 SEHNR, CDR2 FQNEAQ (reference sequence). Trimming removed 5 bases from V and 6 bases from J, with 17 bases in between. The CDR3 runs to 14 residues. DNA of the CDR3: TGTGCCAGCAGCGCCGGGACGGCGGGGCTCGAGCAGTACTTC. Protein product: CASSAGTAGLEQYF.

This clonotype has only a few counts. The CDR3 protein is CSARVNREGQFF. The CDR3, as DNA: TGCAGTGCTAGAGTAAATAGGGAAGGGCAGTTCTTC. The genes are TRBV20-1 and TRBJ2-1; D call uncertain. V lost 1 base, J lost 12 bases, and 13 bases lay in between. CDR1 is DFQATT, CDR2 SNEGSKA, per germline (reference sequence). CDR3 length: 12 residues.

This clonotype appeared many times. J is TRBJ1-5 and V is TRBV28; possible D gene TRBD1, 6 bases. The CDR3 spans 15 residues. Germline V gene data show CDR1 as MDHEN and CDR2 as SYDVKM. V was trimmed by 3 bases and J by 2 bases, leaving 11 bases between them. CDR3 sequence reads: CASSFLGARNQPQHF. CDR3 bases: TGTGCCAGCAGTTTCCTGGGGGCGCGCAATCAGCCCCAGCATTTT. Full variable domain (outside the CDR3, taken from reference TRBV28 and TRBJ1-5): DVKVTQSSRYLVKRTGEKVFLECVQDMDHENMFWYRQDPGLGLRLIYFSYDVKMKEKGDIPEGYSVSREKKERFSLILESASTNQTSMYLCASSFLGARNQPQHFGDGTRLSIL.

The chain uses TRBV15 and TRBJ1-1; TRBD1 aligns across 9 bases. The length of the CDR3 is 17 residues. V trimming: 5 bases; J trimming: 3 bases; junction bases outside the gene matches: 13. From germline, CDR1 is LNHNV and CDR2 YYDKDF (reference sequence). The CDR3 sequence is CATSDYRYRGRDTEAFF. The CDR3, as DNA: TGTGCCACCAGCGACTACCGTTACAGGGGGCGCGACACTGAAGCTTTCTTT.

This clonotype was recorded at least ten times. The genes are TRBV5-1 and TRBJ2-7, with 9 bases identical to TRBD2. The germline V gene encodes CDR1 SGHRS and CDR2 YFSETQ. CDR3 size: 18 residues. With V trimmed by 6 bases and J by 2 bases, 18 bases remained unmatched. The CDR3 region is CASTRIGSGSVEAYEQYF. The CDR3 region has the DNA TGCGCCAGCACCCGTATTGGTAGCGGGAGTGTTGAGGCCTACGAGCAGTACTTC.

In this sample, this clonotype turned up a few times. The genes are TRBV20-1 and TRBJ2-7; TRBD2 agrees at 11 bases. Trimming cost V 0 bases and J 2 bases; bases outside gene matches: 6. Looked up from germline, CDR1 is DFQATT and CDR2 is SNEGSKA (reference sequence). The length of the CDR3 is 16 residues. CDR3 residues: CSARDPTSGKAYEQYF. CDR3 DNA: TGCAGTGCTAGAGACCCGACTAGCGGGAAAGCCTACGAGCAGTACTTC.

This chain uses TRBV27 with TRBJ1-5; no clear D. The CDR3 contains 18 residues. In germline, CDR1 is MNHEY, CDR2 SMNVEV (reference sequence). V shed 2 bases and J shed 2 bases, with 19 bases lying between them. CDR3 bases: TGTGCCAGCAGTTTAAGGTATAAGGGCGGATTGGGCAATCAGCCCCAGCATTTT. It codes for CASSLRYKGGLGNQPQHF.

This clonotype was counted at least ten times. The chain uses TRBV18 and TRBJ1-1; D gene ambiguous. CDR1 and CDR2 from the germline V gene are KGHSH and LQKENI. The ends were cut back, 6 bases at V and 1 base at J, with 6 bases in the middle. This CDR3 region has 12 residues. The CDR3 sequence: CASSEENTEAFF. The CDR3, as DNA: TGTGCCAGCTCGGAAGAGAACACTGAAGCTTTCTTT.

This clonotype was seen at least ten times. One end of the junction does not line up with germline, which may come from a read error. The rearrangement links TRBV20-1 to TRBJ2-1, with D tentatively TRBD1 (5 bases). The germline V gene encodes CDR1 DFQATT and CDR2 SNEGSKA (reference sequence). CDR3 length equals 13 residues. CDR3 nucleotides: TGCAGTGCTGGAGACAGAGCCTACAATGAGCAGTTCTTC. Amino acid sequence: CSAGDRAYNEQFF.

This clonotype occurred many times. CDR3 bases: TGCAGTGCTAGGGACAGCATAGCCAAAAACATTCAGTACTTC. Its translation is CSARDSIAKNIQYF. The chain links TRBV20-1 to TRBJ2-4; D may be TRBD1 (6 bases). Germline assignment: CDR1 DFQATT and CDR2 SNEGSKA (reference sequence). The V end lost 3 bases, the J end lost 0 bases, and 9 bases lay between the germline ends. The CDR3 spans 14 residues.

This clonotype was found a few times. J is TRBJ2-3 and V is TRBV5-4; D uncertain. Trimming took 4 bases from V and 5 from J, leaving 14 bases between them. The CDR3 runs to 14 residues. Germline CDR1 is SGHNT and CDR2 is YYREEE (reference sequence). The CDR3 DNA is TGTGCCAGCAGCCCACCCTCGAACCTAGATACGCAGTATTTT. This codes for CASSPPSNLDTQYF.

Only a few counts were recorded for this clonotype. J is TRBJ1-5 and V is TRBV19, with TRBD1 matching 7 bases. J gave up 1 base and V 8 bases, and 5 bases lay outside the gene matches. This CDR3 is 14 amino acids long. Germline CDR1 reads LNHDA; CDR2 reads SQIVND (reference sequence). The CDR3 is CASGDSNSNQPQHF. The DNA for the CDR3 is TGTGCCAGTGGGGACAGTAACAGCAATCAGCCCCAGCATTTT.

This clonotype was detected many times. The chain uses TRBV19 and TRBJ1-5, with D possibly being TRBD1 (5 bases). Trimming pared 2 bases from V and 4 bases from J, leaving 9 bases between. This CDR3 spans 14 amino acids. CDR1 is LNHDA, CDR2 SQIVND, per germline (reference sequence). The CDR3 nucleotides read TGTGCCAGTAGTATAACGGCAGGGAATCAGCCCCAGCATTTT. Translated: CASSITAGNQPQHF. The whole variable domain, filled in from reference TRBV19 and TRBJ1-5, reads DGGITQSPKYLFRKEGQNVTLSCEQNLNHDAMYWYRQDPGQGLRLIYYSQIVNDFQKGDIAEGYSVSREKKESFPLTVTSAQKNPTAFYLCASSITAGNQPQHFGDGTRLSIL.

CDR3 nucleotide sequence: TGCAGTGCAGAAGCCCTTAATCTAGGGGATCAAGGCTACACCTTC. This translates into CSAEALNLGDQGYTF. V and J are TRBV20-1 and TRBJ1-2; D is possibly TRBD1 (5 bases). The CDR3 covers 15 residues. The ends were cut back, 6 bases at V and 8 bases at J, with 25 bases in the middle. Per the germline V gene, CDR1 is DFQATT and CDR2 is SNEGSKA (reference sequence).

This chain joins TRBV20-1 and TRBJ1-1; TRBD1 matches at 8 bases. This CDR3 region has 13 residues. Germline CDR1 and CDR2: DFQATT and SNEGSKA (reference sequence). With 3 bases clipped from V and 1 base from J, the junction kept 1 base outside the gene matches. Here the CDR3 reads CSARGQENTEAFF. The CDR3, as DNA: TGCAGTGCTAGGGGACAGGAGAACACTGAAGCTTTCTTT.

This clonotype came up many times. The V call is TRBV7-8, the J call TRBJ1-1; 10 bases map to TRBD1. Germline V CDR1 and CDR2: SGHVS, FQNEAQ. The trim removed 5 bases at V and 5 bases at J, leaving 11 bases unmatched. This CDR3 region has 16 residues. The CDR3 nucleotides are TGTGCCAGCAGCCTCTCGGGGACAGGGGTTCGTACTGAAGCTTTCTTT. Encoded protein: CASSLSGTGVRTEAFF.

This clonotype appeared many times. The gene calls are TRBV20-1 and TRBJ2-1; D perhaps matches TRBD2 (6 bases). The length of the CDR3 is 14 residues. Looked up from germline, CDR1 is DFQATT and CDR2 is SNEGSKA (reference sequence). V lost 4 bases and J lost 0, with 10 bases in between. DNA of the CDR3: TGCAGTGCTACCCTAGCGACCTCCTACAATGAGCAGTTCTTC. This codes for CSATLATSYNEQFF.

J is TRBJ2-1 and V is TRBV20-1; 14 bases map to TRBD2. The CDR3 is made up of 16 amino acids. CDR1 is DFQATT and CDR2 is SNEGSKA in the germline V gene (reference sequence). V gave up 0 bases and J gave up 9 bases; unmatched junction bases: 7. Here the CDR3 DNA reads TGCAGTGCTAGAGATCTCCGGACTAGCGGGAGGTCTGAGCAGTTCTTC. Its protein is CSARDLRTSGRSEQFF.

This chain joins TRBV5-4 and TRBJ2-4; weak D call: TRBD2 (5 bases). V lost 4 bases and J 8 bases, leaving 16 bases between the germline ends. This CDR3 spans 14 amino acids. The germline V gene encodes CDR1 SGHNT and CDR2 YYREEE (reference sequence). CDR3 loop: CASSHGADLYIQYF. DNA for the CDR3: TGTGCCAGCAGCCATGGAGCGGACTTATACATTCAGTACTTC.

Concerning this clonotype: This is likely an artifact of a read error, given a far larger clone one base away. V usage is TRBV11-2 and J usage is TRBJ2-3; TRBD1 aligns across 9 bases. The J call is doubtful: the DNA matches TRBJ2-1 better. Germline V gives CDR1 SGHAT, CDR2 FQNNGV. The CDR3 runs 15 residues. CDR3 region: CASSLARDRAHEQFF. CDR3 DNA: TGTGCCAGCAGCCTGGCGCGGGACAGGGCACATGAGCAGTTCTTC.

This clonotype was seen many times. The chain combines TRBV28 with TRBJ2-5; D gene uncertain. The CDR3 has 13 residues. Looked up from germline, CDR1 is MDHEN and CDR2 is SYDVKM. V was clipped by 7 bases and J by 5 bases, with 14 bases between them. CDR3 bases: TGTGCCAGCATCCTACCGACGTGGGAGACCCAGTACTTC. This codes for CASILPTWETQYF. Together with reference TRBV28 and TRBJ2-5, the CDR3 gives the full variable domain: DVKVTQSSRYLVKRTGEKVFLECVQDMDHENMFWYRQDPGLGLRLIYFSYDVKMKEKGDIPEGYSVSREKKERFSLILESASTNQTSMYLCASILPTWETQYFGPGTRLLVL.